These 25 T cell receptor beta chains came from one sample sequenced in a study of CD8+ T cells in alopecia areata. Following RNA extraction, reverse transcription yielded cDNA that acted as the sequencing template. Sequencing was performed with immunoSEQ multiplex PCR; in TCRdb, only in-frame clones are kept and a portion is missing. The sample carries about 140,000 clones, about 85% recorded once. The treatment denotes: oral pan-JAK inhibitor, 5-10 mg twice daily. The sample here was CD8+ T cells sorted from blood, taken at week 4, from a patient treated with tofacitinib. These receptors were taken from a human donor with alopecia areata.

The genes are TRBV29-1 and TRBJ2-5; D uncertain. Trimming left V 1 base short and J 3 bases short, with 6 bases between. The CDR3 contains 12 residues. Germline lookup yields CDR1 SQVTM and CDR2 ANQGSEA. The CDR3 DNA follows: TGCAGCGTTGAAGGGATCAAAGAGACCCAGTACTTC. Its translation: CSVEGIKETQYF. The complete variable domain, with remaining parts taken from reference TRBV29-1 and TRBJ2-5, reads SAVISQKPSRDICQRGTSLTIQCQVDSQVTMMFWYRQQPGQSLTLIATANQGSEATYESGFVIDKFPISRPNLTFSTLTVSNMSPEDSSIYLCSVEGIKETQYFGPGTRLLVL.

V gene TRBV13 combines with J gene TRBJ2-7, with D hard to call. Trimming cost V 0 bases and J 6 bases, with 15 bases left between them. The CDR3 runs 15 residues. Germline CDR1 reads PRHDT; CDR2 reads FYEKMQ (reference sequence). This chain's CDR3 is CASSLGQTSRSEQYF. The CDR3 nucleotides read TGTGCCAGCAGCTTAGGACAGACGTCCCGCTCCGAGCAGTACTTC.

This clone was detected only once. V gene TRBV7-9 combines with J gene TRBJ2-7; D ambiguous. The CDR3 is 13 amino acids. Trimming pared 1 base from V and 5 bases from J, leaving 9 bases between. Germline V gene sequence: CDR1 SEHNR, CDR2 FQNEAQ (reference sequence). CDR3 sequence reads: CASSLEGLNEQYF. CDR3 bases: TGTGCCAGCAGCTTAGAGGGATTGAACGAGCAGTACTTC. Supplemented by reference TRBV7-9 and TRBJ2-7, the full variable domain reads DTGVSQNPRHKITKRGQNVTFRCDPISEHNRLYWYRQTLGQGPEFLTYFQNEAQLEKSRLLSDRFSAERPKGSFSTLEIQRTEQGDSAMYLCASSLEGLNEQYFGPGTRLTVT.

J is TRBJ1-1 and V is TRBV10-3, with 7 positions matching TRBD1. CDR3 size: 17 residues. V was clipped by 0 bases and J by 3 bases; unmatched bases: 10. Germline-derived CDR1 and CDR2 are ENHRY and SYGVKD. For the CDR3, the DNA is TGTGCCATCAGTGAGTCGACTTCAGGGACAGTCTACACTGAAGCTTTCTTT. As protein: CAISESTSGTVYTEAFF.

This clone has a handful of counts. The rearrangement links TRBV9 to TRBJ1-1; tentatively, D is TRBD1 (6 bases). The germline V gene encodes CDR1 SGDLS and CDR2 YYNGEE. The V end lost 4 bases, the J end lost 4 bases, and 11 bases lay between the germline ends. The CDR3 spans 13 residues. CDR3 coding DNA: TGTGCCAGCAGCCAGGGGCCCGGCACTGAAGCTTTCTTT. Translation: CASSQGPGTEAFF. The whole variable domain, filled in from reference TRBV9 and TRBJ1-1, reads DSGVTQTPKHLITATGQRVTLRCSPRSGDLSVYWYQQSLDQGLQFLIQYYNGEERAKGNILERFSAQQFPDLHSELNLSSLELGDSALYFCASSQGPGTEAFFGQGTRLTVV.

The chain employs TRBV23-1 and TRBJ1-1; D remains ambiguous. TRBV23-1 carries the ORF label, with uncertain function. This CDR3 contains 14 residues. Between the trimmed V and J ends, which lost 0 bases and 6 bases, there was a span of 11 bases. CDR3 residues: CASSQSMSGPEAFF. CDR3 sequence (DNA): TGCGCCAGCAGTCAATCAATGTCGGGTCCTGAAGCTTTCTTT.

The chain is built from TRBV29-1 and TRBJ1-1; TRBD1 matches 10 bases. The length of the CDR3 is 13 residues. The V gene's germline CDR1 is SQVTM and CDR2 ANQGSEA. CDR3 DNA sequence: TGCACCGCCAACGGACAGGGGGAGACTGAAGCTTTCTTT. Translation gives CTANGQGETEAFF.

This clone rates as medium-sized. The genes are TRBV12-5 and TRBJ2-5, with 8 bases identical to TRBD2. The CDR3 is made up of 14 amino acids. Germline-derived CDR1 and CDR2 are LGHNT and FRNRAP. The V segment lost 6 bases and the J segment 5 bases; nucleotides outside the gene matches: 8. The CDR3 nucleotides read TGTGCTAGTGGCCTTGGAGGCGGGAGGGAGACCCAGTACTTC. As protein: CASGLGGGRETQYF.

The chain recombines TRBV5-1 with TRBJ2-1; D might be TRBD1 or TRBD2, each matching 6 bases. V was pared by 3 bases and J by 0 bases, with 13 bases between. The CDR3 loop spans 16 amino acids. Germline V gene sequence: CDR1 SGHRS, CDR2 YFSETQ. The CDR3 DNA reads as TGCGCCAGCAGCTGGGGGCTTAGCGGCTCCTACAATGAGCAGTTCTTC. Amino acid sequence: CASSWGLSGSYNEQFF.

The chain recombines TRBV4-1 with TRBJ2-1; 8 bases map to TRBD2. Germline V gene lookup returns CDR1 MGHRA and CDR2 YSYEKL. V was clipped by 4 bases and J by 2 bases; unmatched bases: 10. This CDR3 contains 17 residues. DNA for the CDR3: TGCGCCAGCAGCCTTACTAGCGGATCCTATACCTACAATGAGCAGTTCTTC. Protein product: CASSLTSGSYTYNEQFF.

The chain recombines TRBV5-1 with TRBJ1-2; D is undetermined. The ends were cut back, 4 bases at V and 6 bases at J, with 13 bases in the middle. Germline-derived CDR1 and CDR2 are SGHRS and YFSETQ. This CDR3 region has 13 residues. CDR3 DNA sequence: TGCGCCAGCAGCGAAGAGTACGAGGATGGCTACACCTTC. This gives the protein CASSEEYEDGYTF.

The genes are TRBV4-2 and TRBJ2-7; D gene unclear. The CDR3 totals 14 residues. Trimming left V 0 bases short and J 6 bases short, with 12 bases between. Germline V lookup: CDR1 LGHNA, CDR2 YNFKEQ. CDR3 region: CASSQDPFLPEQYF. The CDR3 DNA reads TGTGCCAGCAGCCAAGATCCCTTCCTGCCCGAGCAGTACTTC.

CDR3 nucleotides: TGTGCCAGCAGTTACTCGGACTCAAATGAGCAGTTCTTC. Its protein is CASSYSDSNEQFF. The chain recombines TRBV6-5 with TRBJ2-1; the D gene is possibly TRBD2 (5 bases). V lost 0 bases, J lost 7 bases, and 7 bases lay in between. The CDR3 contains 13 residues. Per germline, CDR1 MNHEY and CDR2 SVGAGI.

This clone was detected only a few times. This chain connects TRBV6-4 to TRBJ2-1; weak D call: TRBD2 (5 bases). The CDR3 extends over 15 amino acids. The V end was cut by 3 bases, the J end by 0 bases, with 9 bases between. CDR1 MRHNA and CDR2 SNTAGT come from the germline V gene. The DNA for the CDR3 is TGTGCCAGCAGTGAAAGGAGCGGCTCCTACAATGAGCAGTTCTTC. Translating it yields CASSERSGSYNEQFF.

This clone has a single count. This chain links TRBV4-1 with TRBJ2-1, with 11 positions matching TRBD2. After removal of 8 bases from V and 6 bases from J, the junction contained 18 bases not matched to a gene. CDR1 is MGHRA, CDR2 YSYEKL, per germline. The CDR3 runs 18 residues. The CDR3 DNA is TGCGCCAGCGCCCAACGCTACAGGGTAGCGGGAGGGATCAATGAGCAGTTCTTC. Translation gives CASAQRYRVAGGINEQFF.

The table lists this clone with a few counts. The chain joins TRBV25-1 to TRBJ2-5; 11 bases map to TRBD1. V was clipped by 7 bases and J by 13 bases; unmatched bases: 17. The length of the CDR3 is 15 residues. CDR1 is MGHDK and CDR2 is SYGVNS in the germline V gene. The CDR3 nucleotides read TGTGCCAGCAATCCAGGACAGGGGGCCGGCCTGTTTCTGTACTTC. As protein: CASNPGQGAGLFLYF. The whole variable domain, remainder taken from reference TRBV25-1 and TRBJ2-5, is EADIYQTPRYLVIGTGKKITLECSQTMGHDKMYWYQQDPGMELHLIHYSYGVNSTEKGDLSSESTVSRIRTEHFPLTLESARPSHTSQYLCASNPGQGAGLFLYFGPGTRLLVL.

To note about this clone: Other DNA sequences in the same sample also yield this CDR3. This chain joins TRBV7-9 and TRBJ2-7; no clear D gene. Germline V gene data show CDR1 as SEHNR and CDR2 as FQNEAQ (reference sequence). The V gene lost 4 bases and the J gene lost 2 bases, with 3 bases spanning the gap. The CDR3 is 11 residues long. CDR3 sequence: CASSSTYEQYF. The CDR3 nucleotides read TGTGCCAGCAGCTCGACCTACGAGCAGTACTTC.

The CDR3 nucleotides read TGTGCCAGCAGTTCACTGGAAACCTACAATGAGCAGTTCTTC. This gives the protein CASSSLETYNEQFF. The V gene is TRBV2, the J gene TRBJ2-1; D call uncertain. The CDR3 sequence is 14 residues long. V lost 5 bases to trimming and J lost 2 bases, with 10 bases between them. CDR1 SNHLY and CDR2 FYNNEI come from the germline V gene.

The chain links TRBV14 to TRBJ2-1; D uncertain. The CDR3 has 14 residues. V shed 2 bases and J shed 3 bases, with 8 bases lying between them. Per the germline V gene, CDR1 is SGHDN and CDR2 is FVKESK. CDR3 amino acids: CASSQRPNYNEQFF. CDR3 bases: TGTGCCAGCAGCCAACGGCCCAACTACAATGAGCAGTTCTTC.

The chain employs TRBV18 and TRBJ2-5; 7 bases fit TRBD1. The trim removed 3 bases at V and 0 bases at J, leaving 1 base unmatched. This CDR3 is built from 14 residues. Germline CDR1 KGHSH, CDR2 LQKENI. The CDR3 DNA sequence: TGTGCCAGCTCACCCGGGACAGACCAAGAGACCCAGTACTTC. Its translation: CASSPGTDQETQYF.

V and J are TRBV4-1 and TRBJ2-7; D possibly corresponds to TRBD1 (5 bases). The CDR3 is made up of 13 amino acids. Trimming took off 1 base at V and 5 bases at J, with 9 bases between the two ends. CDR1 and CDR2 (germline): MGHRA, YSYEKL. The CDR3 is CASSQVTGHEQYF. The CDR3 DNA is TGCGCCAGCAGCCAAGTAACAGGTCACGAGCAGTACTTC.

The rearrangement uses TRBV6-5 and TRBJ1-1; weak D call: TRBD1 (5 bases). The germline V gene encodes CDR1 MNHEY and CDR2 SVGAGI. The length of the CDR3 is 14 residues. V lost 4 bases to trimming and J lost 0 bases, with 9 bases between them. This CDR3 is CASSSGPVNTEAFF. The DNA of the CDR3 is TGTGCCAGCAGTTCGGGACCGGTGAACACTGAAGCTTTCTTT.

The J gene is TRBJ2-5, the V gene TRBV10-3; TRBD2 aligns across 8 bases. This CDR3 spans 19 amino acids. From germline, CDR1 is ENHRY and CDR2 SYGVKD. With V trimmed by 0 bases and J by 4 bases, 16 bases remained unmatched. CDR3 in DNA: TGTGCCATCAGTGAGTCGACTAGGGAAAGGACTAGCCACCCAGAGACCCAGTACTTC. It encodes CAISESTRERTSHPETQYF.

This clone was seen a handful of times. This chain's CDR3 is CASSDGEGHEQFF. The CDR3 DNA is TGTGCCAGCAGTGATGGAGAAGGCCATGAGCAGTTCTTC. The chain couples TRBV6-4 to TRBJ2-1; D call uncertain. V was shortened by 3 bases and J by 8 bases, with 11 bases between the two germline ends. The CDR3 runs to 13 residues. CDR1 and CDR2 from the germline V gene are MRHNA and SNTAGT.

In nucleotides, the CDR3 is TGTGCCAGCAGTTCTGGGTCCTTCTTCTCCTACGAGCAGTACTTC. Translating it yields CASSSGSFFSYEQYF. The chain recombines TRBV6-6 with TRBJ2-7; D is uncertain. Trimming stripped 4 bases from V and 0 bases from J, with 13 bases between. Per the germline V gene, CDR1 is MNHNY and CDR2 is SVGAGI (reference sequence). The CDR3 runs to 15 residues.